Listed below are T cell receptor beta chains from one sample, sequenced in a study of vaccination and CD4 T cells after COVID-19. One entry per CDR3 protein results from TCRdb running MiXCR on the PCR reads. The sample holds around 19,000 distinct CDR3 sequences, 48% seen once. No antigen has been assigned to these receptors. The specimen sequenced was CD4+ T cells from blood, cultured in vitro. These receptors came from a human donor who had recovered from COVID-19. Both conserved end residues are part of each CDR3. A D gene is named only where the DNA matches it firmly. Rows give clone size only sometimes, using once, few, many, or a class for an expanded clone.

CDR3nt: TGTGCCAGCAGTTATGGGGGGACAGAAAATGGCTACACCTTC
CDR3aa: CASSYGGTENGYTF
j_gene: TRBJ1-2
len: 14
v_gene: TRBV6-5
abundance: .
d_gene: TRBD1

CDR3nt: TGTGCCAGCAGTACGAAGACAGGGGGAATATACGAGCAGTACTTC
CDR3aa: CASSTKTGGIYEQYF
j_gene: TRBJ2-7
len: 15
v_gene: TRBV6-1
abundance: .
d_gene: TRBD1

CDR3nt: TGTGCCAGCAGTTTTGTAGACTTACGGTACACCTTC
CDR3aa: CASSFVDLRYTF
j_gene: TRBJ1-2
len: 12
v_gene: TRBV28
abundance: .
d_gene: .

CDR3nt: TGTGCCAGCAGTTTATTGGGATCAGGCGCCGGCTACACCTTC
CDR3aa: CASSLLGSGAGYTF
j_gene: TRBJ1-2
len: 14
v_gene: TRBV12-3/TRBV12-4
abundance: few
d_gene: .

CDR3nt: TGTGCCAGCAGCCAAACGGGGCCAAAATGGGGTTCACCCCTCCACTTT
CDR3aa: CASSQTGPKWGSPLHF
j_gene: TRBJ1-6
len: 16
v_gene: TRBV14
abundance: .
d_gene: .

CDR3nt: TGTGCCACCAGCCCAGGGACCATCTATGGCTACACCTTC
CDR3aa: CATSPGTIYGYTF
j_gene: TRBJ1-2
len: 13
v_gene: TRBV15
abundance: .
d_gene: .

CDR3nt: TGTGCCAGCAGCCAAGAGGGATGGTCACCCCTCCACTTT
CDR3aa: CASSQEGWSPLHF
j_gene: TRBJ1-6
len: 13
v_gene: TRBV3-1
abundance: .
d_gene: .

CDR3nt: TGTGCCTGGAGTCCGGGACAGCGCAATCAGCCCCAGCATTTT
CDR3aa: CAWSPGQRNQPQHF
j_gene: TRBJ1-5
len: 14
v_gene: TRBV30
abundance: .
d_gene: TRBD1

CDR3nt: TGCAGTGCCGTTACTGGACAGGAACACGGCTACACCTTC
CDR3aa: CSAVTGQEHGYTF
j_gene: TRBJ1-2
len: 13
v_gene: TRBV20-1
abundance: few
d_gene: TRBD1

CDR3nt: TGCAGCGTAACCCGTGGGGGGCACACTGAAGCTTTCTTT
CDR3aa: CSVTRGGHTEAFF
j_gene: TRBJ1-1
len: 13
v_gene: TRBV29-1
abundance: .
d_gene: .

CDR3nt: TGCGCCAGCAGTACAGCGGGAGGGGGAGAGACCCAGTACTTC
CDR3aa: CASSTAGGGETQYF
j_gene: TRBJ2-5
len: 14
v_gene: TRBV10-2
abundance: .
d_gene: TRBD2

CDR3nt: TGTGCCAGCAGTTCGGATTACTCCTACAATGAGCAGTTCTTC
CDR3aa: CASSSDYSYNEQFF
j_gene: TRBJ2-1
len: 14
v_gene: TRBV12-3/TRBV12-4
abundance: .
d_gene: .

CDR3nt: TGTGCCAGCAGTCACGACAGGGTGAATCAGCCCCAGCATTTT
CDR3aa: CASSHDRVNQPQHF
j_gene: TRBJ1-5
len: 14
v_gene: TRBV12-3/TRBV12-4
abundance: few
d_gene: TRBD1

CDR3nt: TGTGCCAGCAGCCTTATAGGGAGAGATACGCAGTATTTT
CDR3aa: CASSLIGRDTQYF
j_gene: TRBJ2-3
len: 13
v_gene: TRBV27
abundance: .
d_gene: .

CDR3nt: TGCGCCAGCAGCTTGACTCCGGGAGGGCAAGAGACCCAGTACTTC
CDR3aa: CASSLTPGGQETQYF
j_gene: TRBJ2-5
len: 15
v_gene: TRBV5-1
abundance: .
d_gene: TRBD2

CDR3nt: TGTGCCAGCCTACAGGGGTTTGACACTGAAGCTTTCTTT
CDR3aa: CASLQGFDTEAFF
j_gene: TRBJ1-1
len: 13
v_gene: TRBV6-1
abundance: .
d_gene: TRBD1

CDR3nt: TGTGCCAGCAGCGTTTTATGGGGCGGCGGAAACACCATATATTTT
CDR3aa: CASSVLWGGGNTIYF
j_gene: TRBJ1-3
len: 15
v_gene: TRBV7-2
abundance: few
d_gene: .

CDR3nt: TGCAGTGCTACGGGTATTAACTATGGCTACACCTTC
CDR3aa: CSATGINYGYTF
j_gene: TRBJ1-2
len: 12
v_gene: TRBV20-1
abundance: .
d_gene: .

CDR3nt: TGTGCCAGCAGCTTAAGGTCCGGGGCCAAGGAGACCCAGTACTTC
CDR3aa: CASSLRSGAKETQYF
j_gene: TRBJ2-5
len: 15
v_gene: TRBV7-9
abundance: .
d_gene: .

CDR3nt: TGTGCCAGCAGCTCCGGGGGTTCCTACGAGCAGTACTTC
CDR3aa: CASSSGGSYEQYF
j_gene: TRBJ2-7
len: 13
v_gene: TRBV7-2
abundance: .
d_gene: .

CDR3nt: TGCGCCAGCAGCTGGGGACAGGGGGTTACAGACATTCAGTACTTC
CDR3aa: CASSWGQGVTDIQYF
j_gene: TRBJ2-4
len: 15
v_gene: TRBV5-1
abundance: .
d_gene: TRBD1

CDR3nt: TGTGCCAGCATCCCCGGGACAGGGTCCTACGAGCAGTACTTC
CDR3aa: CASIPGTGSYEQYF
j_gene: TRBJ2-7
len: 14
v_gene: TRBV6-1
abundance: .
d_gene: TRBD1

CDR3nt: TGTGCCAGCAGTTGGGACAGCCAAGAGACCCAGTACTTC
CDR3aa: CASSWDSQETQYF
j_gene: TRBJ2-5
len: 13
v_gene: TRBV2
abundance: few
d_gene: TRBD1

CDR3nt: TGTGCCTGGACTCAGGAGGGCAATCAGCCCCAGCATTTT
CDR3aa: CAWTQEGNQPQHF
j_gene: TRBJ1-5
len: 13
v_gene: TRBV30
abundance: .
d_gene: .

CDR3nt: TGTGCCAGCAGGATCCAAGAGCCGGGGGAGCTGTTTTTT
CDR3aa: CASRIQEPGELFF
j_gene: TRBJ2-2
len: 13
v_gene: TRBV12-3/TRBV12-4
abundance: medium-sized
d_gene: .

CDR3nt: TGTGCCAGTAGTACCGGACAGGCCAGCACCGGGGAGCTGTTTTTT
CDR3aa: CASSTGQASTGELFF
j_gene: TRBJ2-2
len: 15
v_gene: TRBV19
abundance: .
d_gene: TRBD1

CDR3nt: TGCGCCAGCAGCCTATTTTGGGGTCAGCCCCAGCATTTT
CDR3aa: CASSLFWGQPQHF
j_gene: TRBJ1-5
len: 13
v_gene: TRBV4-1
abundance: .
d_gene: .

CDR3nt: TGTGCCAGTAGTATACGGGACACCCTCGGCGAGCAGTACTTC
CDR3aa: CASSIRDTLGEQYF
j_gene: TRBJ2-7
len: 14
v_gene: TRBV19
abundance: once
d_gene: .

CDR3nt: TGTGCCAGCAGTCCCTCGCGCGGAGGCTACACCTTC
CDR3aa: CASSPSRGGYTF
j_gene: TRBJ1-2
len: 12
v_gene: TRBV27
abundance: .
d_gene: .

CDR3nt: TGTGCCAGCAGCCTGAGAAGAGGTTTTGGGGGGCCCCAGCATTTT
CDR3aa: CASSLRRGFGGPQHF
j_gene: TRBJ1-5
len: 15
v_gene: TRBV12-3/TRBV12-4
abundance: .
d_gene: .

CDR3nt: TGTGCCAGCGGTTTCCAGGGGGGATGGGAGACCCAGTACTTC
CDR3aa: CASGFQGGWETQYF
j_gene: TRBJ2-5
len: 14
v_gene: TRBV21-1
abundance: .
d_gene: .

CDR3nt: TGTGCCAGCACCTCAACCGGGACACCGAACACCGGGGAGCTGTTTTTT
CDR3aa: CASTSTGTPNTGELFF
j_gene: TRBJ2-2
len: 16
v_gene: TRBV6-2/TRBV6-3
abundance: .
d_gene: .

CDR3nt: TGTGCCAGCAGCTCCTCTCCGGGGGAAAACATTCAGTACTTC
CDR3aa: CASSSSPGENIQYF
j_gene: TRBJ2-4
len: 14
v_gene: TRBV11-2
abundance: once
d_gene: .

CDR3nt: TGTGCCAGCAGTCAACAGGCTACTGGGGCCAACGTCCTGACTTTC
CDR3aa: CASSQQATGANVLTF
j_gene: TRBJ2-6
len: 15
v_gene: TRBV6-1
abundance: .
d_gene: .

CDR3nt: TGCAGTGCTAGAGGTGTAGCGGGGGACAATGAGCAGTTCTTC
CDR3aa: CSARGVAGDNEQFF
j_gene: TRBJ2-1
len: 14
v_gene: TRBV20-1
abundance: .
d_gene: TRBD2

CDR3nt: TGTGCCACCAGCAGAGATCCCCAGGCTCGTAGCAATCAGCCCCAGCATTTT
CDR3aa: CATSRDPQARSNQPQHF
j_gene: TRBJ1-5
len: 17
v_gene: TRBV15
abundance: .
d_gene: .

CDR3nt: TGTGCCAGCAGCCGACCGACCAAATTTGAAGCTTTCTTT
CDR3aa: CASSRPTKFEAFF
j_gene: TRBJ1-1
len: 13
v_gene: TRBV28
abundance: .
d_gene: .

CDR3nt: TGTGCCAGCTCAGAGGGGCTCAGCAATCAGCCCCAGCATTTT
CDR3aa: CASSEGLSNQPQHF
j_gene: TRBJ1-5
len: 14
v_gene: TRBV18
abundance: .
d_gene: .

CDR3nt: TGTGCCACCAGTGATGCCCTCGGGGGCGAGGTACGAGTGAATGAGCAGTTCTTC
CDR3aa: CATSDALGGEVRVNEQFF
j_gene: TRBJ2-1
len: 18
v_gene: TRBV24-1
abundance: .
d_gene: .

CDR3nt: TGTGCCAGCAGCCCCGCCGCGGAAATCGGCTACACCTTC
CDR3aa: CASSPAAEIGYTF
j_gene: TRBJ1-2
len: 13
v_gene: TRBV7-2
abundance: .
d_gene: .

CDR3nt: TGCGCCAGCAGCTTGGGGGACAGGGGTGGAGAAAAACTGTTTTTT
CDR3aa: CASSLGDRGGEKLFF
j_gene: TRBJ1-4
len: 15
v_gene: TRBV5-1
abundance: .
d_gene: TRBD1

CDR3nt: TGTGCCATAAGGTCTAGCGGGAGCGAGGCCGGGGAGCTGTTTTTT
CDR3aa: CAIRSSGSEAGELFF
j_gene: TRBJ2-2
len: 15
v_gene: TRBV10-3
abundance: .
d_gene: TRBD2

CDR3nt: TGTGCCAGCAGCGTAGGGACGGTAAACACCGGGGAGCTGTTTTTT
CDR3aa: CASSVGTVNTGELFF
j_gene: TRBJ2-2
len: 15
v_gene: TRBV7-9
abundance: .
d_gene: .

CDR3nt: TGTGCCAGCAGCTCAACCCCAGAGGGAGGAGAGACCCAGTACTTC
CDR3aa: CASSSTPEGGETQYF
j_gene: TRBJ2-5
len: 15
v_gene: TRBV11-3
abundance: .
d_gene: .

CDR3nt: TGCAGTGCTAGAGAGGGGAGGATGAGGGCAACTGAAGCTTTCTTT
CDR3aa: CSAREGRMRATEAFF
j_gene: TRBJ1-1
len: 15
v_gene: TRBV20-1
abundance: .
d_gene: .

CDR3nt: TGCAGTGCCACTTCACACAGAGAGAACACTGAAGCTTTCTTT
CDR3aa: CSATSHRENTEAFF
j_gene: TRBJ1-1
len: 14
v_gene: TRBV20-1
abundance: .
d_gene: .

CDR3nt: TGTGCCAGCAGTGCCAGACCGACAAACTATGGCTACACCTTC
CDR3aa: CASSARPTNYGYTF
j_gene: TRBJ1-2
len: 14
v_gene: TRBV2
abundance: .
d_gene: .

CDR3nt: TGCAGTGCTAGAGAGGAGGGGCCCGTGGGCTACACCTTC
CDR3aa: CSAREEGPVGYTF
j_gene: TRBJ1-2
len: 13
v_gene: TRBV20-1
abundance: .
d_gene: .

CDR3nt: TGTGCCAGTAGTTCCCAATCCTACGAGCAGTACTTC
CDR3aa: CASSSQSYEQYF
j_gene: TRBJ2-7
len: 12
v_gene: TRBV19
abundance: few
d_gene: .

CDR3nt: TGCAGGGCCGGGACAGGGGTTGAAGCTTTCTTT
CDR3aa: CRAGTGVEAFF
j_gene: TRBJ1-1
len: 11
v_gene: TRBV20-1
abundance: .
d_gene: TRBD1

CDR3nt: TGTGCCATCAGACCTAGACAGGGGGACTATGGCTACACCTTC
CDR3aa: CAIRPRQGDYGYTF
j_gene: TRBJ1-2
len: 14
v_gene: TRBV10-3
abundance: .
d_gene: TRBD1